The 5 T cell receptor beta chains below come from one sample, sequenced in a study of type 1 regulatory T cells. Using its own MiXCR run on the reads, TCRdb lists one record per CDR3 protein. The sample holds some 90,000 distinct CDR3 sequences, roughly 31% seen once. Sequencing was performed on CD4+ T cells, either the whole sample or a sorted fraction (not recorded which). These receptors originate from a human donor in good health.

This clonotype has just a few counts. J is TRBJ2-7 and V is TRBV5-1; D is ambiguous. Per germline, CDR1 SGHRS and CDR2 YFSETQ. V was pared by 0 bases and J by 4 bases, with 8 bases between. The CDR3 length is 13 residues. As DNA, the CDR3 is TGCGCCAGCAGCTTGGGGGCCGATTACGAGCAGTACTTC. Its translation is CASSLGADYEQYF.

The chain links TRBV5-1 to TRBJ2-1, with 8 bases identical to TRBD2. V was pared by 3 bases and J by 6 bases, with 5 bases of the junction left unmatched. Per the germline V gene, CDR1 is SGHRS and CDR2 is YFSETQ. The CDR3 spans 14 residues. DNA of the CDR3: TGCGCCAGCAGCTCAGCGGGAGTTGTCAATGAGCAGTTCTTC. Translated, it gives CASSSAGVVNEQFF.

This clonotype has a handful of counts. V and J are TRBV2 and TRBJ2-4, with 7 bases aligning to TRBD1. There are 15 residues in the CDR3. Trimming removed 5 bases from V and 6 bases from J; junction bases left unmatched: 10. Germline loops: CDR1 SNHLY, CDR2 FYNNEI. The CDR3, as DNA: TGTGCCAGCAGTCCTTTTGGGACAGACCCAAACATTCAGTACTTC. Protein sequence: CASSPFGTDPNIQYF.

The J gene is TRBJ2-2, the V gene TRBV28, with D perhaps being TRBD1 or TRBD2 (5 bases each). The CDR3 is made up of 14 amino acids. With 7 bases removed from V and 5 bases from J, the gap between germline ends came to 14 bases. Germline CDR1 is MDHEN and CDR2 is SYDVKM. CDR3 nucleotide sequence: TGTGCCAGCATTGGGGGAACTAATACCGGGGAGCTGTTTTTT. Translated, it gives CASIGGTNTGELFF. Looking up the rest from reference TRBV28 and TRBJ2-2 gives the full variable domain: DVKVTQSSRYLVKRTGEKVFLECVQDMDHENMFWYRQDPGLGLRLIYFSYDVKMKEKGDIPEGYSVSREKKERFSLILESASTNQTSMYLCASIGGTNTGELFFGEGSRLTVL.

This chain connects TRBV29-1 to TRBJ2-1; 15 nucleotides align to TRBD2. CDR1 SQVTM and CDR2 ANQGSEA come from the germline V gene. CDR3 length equals 16 residues. The V segment lost 4 bases and the J segment 10 bases; nucleotides outside the gene matches: 11. CDR3 sequence: CSVAPGLAGGPSEQFF. CDR3 DNA sequence: TGCAGCGTTGCCCCCGGACTAGCGGGAGGGCCAAGCGAGCAGTTCTTC.